These T cell receptor beta chains were read from a single sample in a study of blood T cell repertoires in COVID-19. Assay: immunoSEQ multiplex PCR; the TCRdb copy retains only in-frame clones and omits some. This sample has about 240,000 clones, with around 81% found just once. The specimen was peripheral blood. The receptors here all came from a man aged 30 to 39 who had recovered from COVID-19. The CDR3 runs from the conserved cysteine through the conserved F or W.

v_gene,j_gene,CDR3aa
TRBV6-1,TRBJ2-2,CASSEAGVPGELFF
TRBV21-1,TRBJ1-5,CATARRQKLRPQHF
TRBV5-5,TRBJ2-3,CASSTPQRDTQYF
TRBV19,TRBJ2-4,CASSMRGQAGAKNIQYF
TRBV13,TRBJ1-1,CASSLARNTEAFF
TRBV6-5,TRBJ2-1,CASSYRQGAYNEQFF
TRBV28,TRBJ1-2,CASSLTENYGYTF
TRBV5-1,TRBJ2-1,CASSRFGDRENEQFF
TRBV5-1,TRBJ2-1,CASSLGQGTLDEQFF
TRBV18,TRBJ2-3,CASSADSPSTDTQYF
TRBV19,TRBJ1-5,CASRDSMMQPQHF
TRBV5-8,TRBJ1-1,CASILAPSPTEAFF
TRBV12-3/TRBV12-4,TRBJ1-5,CASSFRSNQPQHF
TRBV7-6,TRBJ2-1,CASSPRQGSYNEQFF
TRBV20-1,TRBJ2-2,CSASHRLNTGELFF
TRBV7-9,TRBJ2-7,CASSQQVYEQYF
TRBV5-1,TRBJ2-1,CASSLYSGVYNEQFF
TRBV4-2,TRBJ2-2,CASSQAHGTVDTGELFF
TRBV5-1,TRBJ1-3,CASRLTDSGNTIYF
TRBV5-1,TRBJ2-1,CASSSGLAGGSYNEQFF
TRBV7-8,TRBJ2-7,CASSVRLAGGREQYF
TRBV18,TRBJ1-1,CASSPGQGSEAFF
TRBV5-6,TRBJ2-7,CASSSAGTASSYEQYF
TRBV6-1,TRBJ1-2,CASSDWSGGHGYTF
TRBV2,TRBJ1-2,CASRGDIGGYTF
TRBV6-5,TRBJ1-1,CASSLSGTNTEAFF
TRBV27,TRBJ2-3,CASRNQGRESTDTQYF
TRBV3-1/TRBV3-2,TRBJ2-2,CASSQERVLATGELFF
TRBV5-6,TRBJ1-3,CASSFLEGNSGNTIYF
TRBV7-6,TRBJ2-4,CASSLSSVKNIQYF
TRBV7-9,TRBJ1-4,CASSLADNEKLFF
TRBV19,TRBJ1-2,CATYSSDRTSGYTF
TRBV7-3,TRBJ2-1,CASSIAVSSYNEQFF
TRBV19,TRBJ2-2,CASSILAGANTGELFF
TRBV7-3,TRBJ2-5,CATREVRGETQYF
TRBV3-1/TRBV3-2,TRBJ2-1,CASSQDYFENNEQFF
TRBV19,TRBJ2-7,CASSNPGFTYEQYF
TRBV7-5,TRBJ2-6,CVRSEFPGQGSSGANVLTF
TRBV2,TRBJ2-7,CASRDHWGGTYEQYF
TRBV11-3,TRBJ2-3,CASSLEGGRGDTQYF
TRBV19,TRBJ1-2,CASSITGENYGYTF
TRBV19,TRBJ2-3,CASSVRQADTQYF
TRBV9,TRBJ1-1,CASSRYSEDTEAFF
TRBV28,TRBJ2-4,CASSLPGSLAKNIQYF
TRBV10-3,TRBJ2-7,CAISRLAGKTYEQYF
TRBV2,TRBJ2-4,CASSDGQRKNIQYF
TRBV18,TRBJ2-5,CASSPGEEETQYF
TRBV10-2,TRBJ2-2,CASSESEAGVNTGELFF
TRBV4-2,TRBJ2-3,CASSQEVRGATGTDTQYF
TRBV12-2,TRBJ1-5,CASRLKFGRWGGQPQHF
TRBV5-4,TRBJ1-1,CASSSRGQGVGVEAFF
TRBV6-6,TRBJ2-1,CASSLFRGGSSSYNEQFF
TRBV6-5,TRBJ2-4,CASSEGLGRNIQYF
TRBV5-1,TRBJ1-1,CATTTGDRGLAEAFF
TRBV5-1,TRBJ2-7,CASSLSLFGQGNYEQYF
TRBV28,TRBJ1-6,CASSQDREDNSPLHF
TRBV2,TRBJ2-1,CASTLLAGYNEQFF
TRBV12-3/TRBV12-4,TRBJ1-2,CASSFLQGGYTF
TRBV4-1,TRBJ1-5,CASSQTPSGYQPQHF
TRBV5-5,TRBJ2-5,CASSSPGGQETQYF